This TCR beta chain stems from a study of early T cells in non-severe SARS-CoV-2 infection. CDR3 length equals 12 residues. With 1 base removed from V and 5 bases from J, the gap between germline ends came to 5 bases. Per germline, CDR1 SEHNR and CDR2 FQNEAQ (reference sequence). As part of library construction, unique molecular identifiers were attached to individual cDNA molecules. TCRdb re-called the 5' RACE reads with MiXCR, one entry per CDR3 protein. The sample holds some 59,000 distinct CDR3 sequences, 7% to 10% seen once. Study observations and caveats: A preference for anti-spike CD8 responses marked VDJdb matching, which missed private and CD4 specificities.

This clonotype came up a few times. The antigen remains unidentified. This receptor was obtained from an adult who was a healthcare worker with PCR-confirmed SARS-CoV-2 infection or an uninfected control (not recorded which). This chain uses TRBV7-9 with TRBJ2-5; D is ambiguous. Sequenced sample: whole blood. In nucleotides, the CDR3 is TGTGCCAGCAGCTTAGATTCGGAGACCCAGTACTTC. Translated: CASSLDSETQYF.